The rows below give T cell receptor beta chains drawn from one sample of a study of T cell responses to AZD1222 COVID-19 vaccine. The table came from immunoSEQ multiplex PCR; TCRdb's copy has only in-frame clones and leaves some out. The sample includes roughly 150,000 clones, around 91% of them seen just once. Sequencing used peripheral blood, obtained on day 0 of AZD1222 vaccination. The origin of the receptors is an adult in good health. Each CDR3 is given with its conserved first and last residue. Fields, in order: J gene, V gene, clone size, D gene, CDR3 DNA, CDR3 protein. A D gene is named only where the DNA matches it firmly. Clone size is not always given. Where it is, it says once, few, many or a class for expanded clones.

>TRBJ1-3|TRBV12-3/TRBV12-4|NA|NA
TGTGCCAGCAGCCCCGAGGACACCATATATTTT
CASSPEDTIYF
>TRBJ2-5|TRBV6-5|NA|NA
TGTGCCAGCAGCGCGCGGGAGACCCAGTACTTC
CASSARETQYF
>TRBJ1-3|TRBV15|NA|NA
TGTGCCACCAGCAGAGATTTGGGCAGGTCTGGAAACACCATATATTTT
CATSRDLGRSGNTIYF
>TRBJ2-1|TRBV6-6|NA|NA
TGTGCCAGCAGGAAGGATGAGCAGTTCTTC
CASRKDEQFF
>TRBJ1-2|TRBV21-1|NA|NA
TGTAAGGGAAGAAACAGGGGAGGTGGCTACACCTTC
CKGRNRGGGYTF
>TRBJ2-3|TRBV4-3|NA|TRBD2
TGCGCCAGCAGCCAAGCCTTCGCGGGGGGTCCAGATACGCAGTATTTT
CASSQAFAGGPDTQYF
>TRBJ1-4|TRBV13|NA|NA
TGTGCCAGCAGCTTAACAGACGCAACTAATGAAAAACTGTTTTTT
CASSLTDATNEKLFF
>TRBJ2-2|TRBV11-2|NA|NA
TGTGCCAGCAGCCCTTCCGGGGAGCTGTTTTTT
CASSPSGELFF
>TRBJ1-1|TRBV5-6|NA|TRBD1
TGTGCCAGCAGCCCAGACAGGGGCACTGAAGCTTTCTTT
CASSPDRGTEAFF
>TRBJ2-3|TRBV27|NA|NA
TGTGCCAGCAGTTTATTGAGGGGAGGCACAGATACGCAGTATTTT
CASSLLRGGTDTQYF
>TRBJ1-1|TRBV5-1|NA|NA
TGCGCCAGCAGCCGAACGGGGAGGCCGGAGACTGAAGCTTTCTTT
CASSRTGRPETEAFF
>TRBJ2-5|TRBV2|NA|NA
TGTGCCAGCAGTGACATGGGCGCTACCCAAGAGACCCAGTACTTC
CASSDMGATQETQYF
>TRBJ1-1|TRBV11-2|NA|NA
TGTGCCAGCAGCCTCCGAGGGAACACTGAAGCTTTCTTT
CASSLRGNTEAFF
>TRBJ2-7|TRBV3-1/TRBV3-2|NA|TRBD1
TGTGCCAGCAGGCCAACCCGACAGGGTGGGTACGAGCAGTACTTC
CASRPTRQGGYEQYF
>TRBJ2-1|TRBV30|NA|TRBD2
TGTGCCTGGAGTGCAGGACTAGCGGGGGGGAAGCAGTTCTTC
CAWSAGLAGGKQFF
>TRBJ1-1|TRBV4-1|NA|TRBD1
TGCGCCAGCAGCCAAGATGGGGGACAGTCTGAAGCTTTCTTT
CASSQDGGQSEAFF
>TRBJ1-2|TRBV6-5|NA|NA
TGTGCCAGCCGGAGTGGGGACCATGGCTACACCTTC
CASRSGDHGYTF
>TRBJ2-5|TRBV6-5|NA|NA
TGTGCCAGCAGTCACGGGGAAGAGACCCAGTACTTC
CASSHGEETQYF
>TRBJ2-5|TRBV6-6|once|TRBD2
TGTGCCAGCAGTCACACCCTTAGACTAGCAGAGGAGCAAGAGACCCAGTACTTC
CASSHTLRLAEEQETQYF
>TRBJ2-5|TRBV11-3|NA|NA
TGTGCCAGCAGCCCGATGTACCAAGAGACCCAGTACTTC
CASSPMYQETQYF
>TRBJ1-3|TRBV5-1|NA|NA
TGCGCCAGCAGCTTGGCGGCACACTCTGGAAACACCATATATTTT
CASSLAAHSGNTIYF
>TRBJ2-7|TRBV28|NA|NA
TGTGCCAGCAGTTTTCGGCTCGGGGACGAGCAGTACTTC
CASSFRLGDEQYF
>TRBJ1-1|TRBV7-8|few|NA
TGTGCCAGCAGCCGGGGGATCGGCACTGAAGCTTTCTTT
CASSRGIGTEAFF
>TRBJ1-1|TRBV7-8|once|NA
TGTGCCAGCGGCATAGGGGACATGAACACTGAAGCTTTCTTT
CASGIGDMNTEAFF
>TRBJ1-1|TRBV6-1|NA|NA
TGTGCCAGCAGTGAAGAATGGGGGAACACTGAAGCTTTCTTT
CASSEEWGNTEAFF
>TRBJ2-1|TRBV5-1|NA|TRBD2
TGCGCCAGCAGCATTGAGCGGGGGGGCCTAACCGAGCAGTTCTTC
CASSIERGGLTEQFF
>TRBJ2-5|TRBV14|NA|NA
TGTGCCAGCAGCCAAGAGCAGGGGCCTGGGGAGACCCAGTACTTC
CASSQEQGPGETQYF
>TRBJ1-1|TRBV28|NA|NA
TGTGCCAGCAGCTTGGACGGTGAAGCTTTCTTT
CASSLDGEAFF
>TRBJ2-2|TRBV3-1/TRBV3-2|once|NA
TGTGCCAGCAGCCAAGTGCTATCGAACACCGGGGAGCTGTTTTTT
CASSQVLSNTGELFF
>TRBJ1-1|TRBV5-1|NA|NA
TGCGCCAGCAGCGCAAGGAACACTGAAGCTTTCTTT
CASSARNTEAFF
>TRBJ2-3|TRBV16|once|NA
TGTGCCAGCGGAGGGAAAACAGATACGCAGTATTTT
CASGGKTDTQYF
>TRBJ2-3|TRBV7-3|NA|TRBD2
TGTGCCAGCAGCTCGCTAGCGGGGGGAAGCACAGATACGCAGTATTTT
CASSSLAGGSTDTQYF
>TRBJ1-1|TRBV7-6|NA|NA
TGTGCCAGCAGTACTAGCCTGAACGCCGACACTGAAGCTTTCTTT
CASSTSLNADTEAFF